This T cell receptor beta chain was documented in a study of T cells after yellow fever vaccination. Whole-study findings and limits: Some clonotypes were seen in both the CD4 and the CD8 compartments. These made up a small share and likely arose from convergent recombination. When the response was secondary, it was weaker but reached its peak faster, day 5 versus 15. Contamination of FACS-sorted repertoires by abundant clonotypes from the bulk population could occur.

The TCR cDNA carried a universal primer site and UMIs from 5'RACE template switching. A single record per CDR3 protein comes from TCRdb applying MiXCR to the 5' RACE reads. This sample yields about 630,000 distinct CDR3 sequences, of which 12% are seen a single time; 15% belongs to the top ten. This clonotype has at least ten counts. Its antigen remains unknown. The receptor was derived from a man between 25 and 39 years old who received the YFV17D yellow fever vaccine. Specimen: PBMCs, collected on the day of the yellow fever booster vaccination.

DNA of the CDR3: TGTGCCAGCAGCTTGGGGTCCGGTACCGAGCAGTACTTC. Encoded protein: CASSLGSGTEQYF. The chain couples TRBV7-2 to TRBJ2-7; D not certain. The germline gives CDR1 SGHTA, CDR2 FQGNSA. V was clipped by 3 bases and J by 6 bases, with 12 bases between them. This CDR3 has 13 residues.